A single sample is the source of the 11 T cell receptor beta chains below, sequenced in a study of cytomegalovirus exposure and HLA in healthy donors. PCR employed 60 Vbeta and 13 Jbeta primers. The data were produced by immunoSEQ multiplex PCR, yet TCRdb's version contains in-frame clones alone and is incomplete. The sample has 110,000 to 150,000 clones; around 80% are singletons. Sequencing used PBMCs. The receptors derive from a male donor in good health and CMV-seronegative.

The chain combines TRBV15 with TRBJ1-4; TRBD1 matches 7 bases. This CDR3 has 17 amino acids. V gave up 5 bases and J gave up 4 bases; unmatched junction bases: 13. CDR1 and CDR2 from the germline V gene are LNHNV and YYDKDF (reference sequence). This CDR3 is CATSEFLTGTVNEKLFF. CDR3 bases: TGTGCCACCAGCGAATTTTTAACCGGGACAGTTAATGAAAAACTGTTTTTT. Full variable domain (outside the CDR3, taken from reference TRBV15 and TRBJ1-4): DAMVIQNPRYQVTQFGKPVTLSCSQTLNHNVMYWYQQKSSQAPKLLFHYYDKDFNNEADTPDNFQSRRPNTSFCFLDIRSPGLGDTAMYLCATSEFLTGTVNEKLFFGSGTQLSVL.

The V gene is TRBV4-3, the J gene TRBJ2-1, with TRBD2 matching 9 bases. Germline trimming cut 3 bases from V and 6 bases from J; bases unmatched to any gene: 6. The V gene's germline CDR1 is LGHNA and CDR2 YSLEER. The CDR3 is 15 residues long. The CDR3: CASSHVSGGSNEQFF. The CDR3 DNA reads TGCGCCAGCAGCCACGTTAGCGGGGGATCCAATGAGCAGTTCTTC.

This clone was counted once. V is TRBV27 and J is TRBJ1-5; D unresolved. This CDR3 has 13 residues. Trimming took 4 bases from V and 3 from J, leaving 7 bases between them. CDR1 is MNHEY, CDR2 SMNVEV, per germline (reference sequence). In DNA, the CDR3 is TGTGCCAGCAGTTGGGCAGACAATCAGCCCCAGCATTTT. It translates to CASSWADNQPQHF.

The chain uses TRBV7-9 and TRBJ1-5; D remains unclear. CDR1 and CDR2 from the germline V gene are SEHNR and FQNEAQ (reference sequence). The CDR3 is 16 amino acids. Trimming removed 5 bases at V and 5 bases at J, with 19 bases between. CDR3 sequence: CASSLTDDTSYQPQHF. The CDR3 DNA is TGTGCCAGCAGCCTAACCGATGACACTTCCTATCAGCCCCAGCATTTT.

The chain combines TRBV29-1 with TRBJ2-3, with no clear D. Germline V gene sequence: CDR1 SQVTM, CDR2 ANQGSEA. Trimming pared 2 bases from V and 2 bases from J, leaving 8 bases between. This CDR3 is 13 amino acids long. The CDR3 DNA reads as TGCAGCGTTGAATCTCTTCCCACAGATACGCAGTATTTT. Translated: CSVESLPTDTQYF.

This clone was counted once. This chain joins TRBV7-9 and TRBJ1-1, with D possibly matching TRBD1 (6 bases). V was cut by 6 bases and J by 11 bases, with 22 bases left in between. The CDR3 consists of 14 residues. Germline-derived CDR1 and CDR2 are SEHNR and FQNEAQ (reference sequence). The CDR3 region is CASRPHADRWMAFF. In nucleotides, the CDR3 is TGTGCCAGCAGACCTCATGCGGACAGATGGATGGCTTTCTTT.

This clone showed up just once. CDR3 region: CASSSLNSPLHF. In DNA form, the CDR3 reads TGTGCCAGCAGCTCCCTTAATTCACCCCTCCACTTT. The chain carries TRBV7-3 and TRBJ1-6, with D hard to call. From germline, CDR1 is SGHTA and CDR2 FQGTGA. The length of the CDR3 is 12 residues. The germline V and J ends were trimmed by 4 bases and 6 bases, with 4 bases remaining between them.

The J gene is TRBJ2-2, the V gene TRBV5-6; 11 bases match TRBD2. V trimming: 0 bases; J trimming: 7 bases; junction bases outside the gene matches: 11. CDR3 length: 18 amino acids. Germline V gene sequence: CDR1 SGHDT, CDR2 YYEEEE. CDR3 in DNA: TGTGCCAGCAGCTTGGTGCGGGGACTAGCGGTAGTTTACGGGGAGCTGTTTTTT. Translated: CASSLVRGLAVVYGELFF.

The chain employs TRBV20-1 and TRBJ2-1; 9 bases are a match to TRBD2. Germline V gene lookup returns CDR1 DFQATT and CDR2 SNEGSKA (reference sequence). The ends lost 4 bases at V and 9 bases at J; junction bases unmatched: 1. This CDR3 is built from 11 residues. CDR3 sequence (DNA): TGCAGTGCTACGACTAGCGGTGAGCAGTTCTTC. Translating gives CSATTSGEQFF.

The CDR3 here is CASKGVDTQYF. In nucleotides, the CDR3 is TGTGCCAGCAAAGGGGTCGATACGCAGTATTTT. J is TRBJ2-3 and V is TRBV2; tentative D call: TRBD1 (5 bases). V shed 7 bases and J shed 6 bases, with 8 bases lying between them. Germline V gene data show CDR1 as SNHLY and CDR2 as FYNNEI. CDR3 length equals 11 residues.

With regard to this clone: A junction boundary mismatches the germline segment, possibly from a read error. The chain links TRBV7-3 to TRBJ1-3; D is unresolved. CDR1 is SGHTA, CDR2 FQGTGA, per germline. The CDR3 has 13 amino acids. CDR3: CASSKGRGNTIYF. CDR3 bases: TGTGCCAGCAGCAAAGGACGGGGAAACACCATATACTTT.